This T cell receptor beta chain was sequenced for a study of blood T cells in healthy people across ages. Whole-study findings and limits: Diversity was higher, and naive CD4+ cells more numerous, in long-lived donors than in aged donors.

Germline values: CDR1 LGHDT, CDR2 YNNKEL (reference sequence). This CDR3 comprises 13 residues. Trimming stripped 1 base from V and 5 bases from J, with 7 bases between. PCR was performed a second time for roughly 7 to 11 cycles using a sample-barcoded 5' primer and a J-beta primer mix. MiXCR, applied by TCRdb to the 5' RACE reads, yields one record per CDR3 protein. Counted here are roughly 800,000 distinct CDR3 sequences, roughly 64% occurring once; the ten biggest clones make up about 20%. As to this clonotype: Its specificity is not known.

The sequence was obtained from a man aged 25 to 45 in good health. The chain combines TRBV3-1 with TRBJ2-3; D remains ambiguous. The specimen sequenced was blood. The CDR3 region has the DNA TGTGCCAGCAGCCAAGGACCTAGAGATACGCAGTATTTT. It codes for CASSQGPRDTQYF.